The 17 T cell receptor beta chains listed next were all sequenced from one sample in a study of blood T cell repertoires in COVID-19. Repertoires were generated with immunoSEQ multiplex PCR, while TCRdb's copy carries only in-frame clones and drops some. The sample records roughly 150,000 clones, around 87% being singletons. Specimen: peripheral blood. The source is an elderly man with acute or convalescent COVID-19.

The chain is built from TRBV29-1 and TRBJ2-3; a weak D match, TRBD1 (6 bases). CDR3 size: 16 residues. Germline V CDR1 and CDR2: SQVTM, ANQGSEA. Trimming removed 0 bases at V and 7 bases at J, with 20 bases between. CDR3 residues: CSVEDLDSPGRNTQYF. CDR3 nucleotides: TGCAGCGTTGAAGACCTGGACAGCCCAGGACGAAATACGCAGTATTTT.

J is TRBJ2-2 and V is TRBV5-3, with 12 bases aligning to TRBD2. TRBV5-3 belongs to the ORF category, with a function that is uncertain. The CDR3 sequence is 16 residues long. Trimming at V came to 4 bases and at J to 7 bases, leaving 8 bases not matched to a gene. The CDR3 sequence: CARSDLAGGPFGELFF. CDR3 DNA sequence: TGTGCCAGAAGCGATCTAGCGGGAGGGCCTTTCGGGGAGCTGTTTTTT.

This clone was detected a few times. The chain has TRBV30 and TRBJ2-2; tentatively, D is TRBD2 (5 bases). Germline CDR1 and CDR2: GTSNPN and SVGIG (reference sequence). The CDR3 runs to 14 residues. Trimming left V 1 base short and J 6 bases short, with 12 bases between. In DNA, the CDR3 is TGTGCCTGGAGTGGTCGCAGGCGGGCCGGGGAGCTGTTTTTT. This codes for CAWSGRRRAGELFF.

V gene TRBV5-1 combines with J gene TRBJ1-3; weak D call: TRBD1 (6 bases). The CDR3 length is 16 residues. Per germline, CDR1 SGHRS and CDR2 YFSETQ. Between the trimmed V and J ends, which lost 1 base and 1 base, there was a span of 12 bases. The CDR3 region has the DNA TGCGCCAGCAGCTTGTGGGGGGGCGCATCTGGAAACACCATATATTTT. Its translation: CASSLWGGASGNTIYF.

This clone was detected only a few times. The gene calls are TRBV3-1 (or the pseudogene TRBV3-2) and TRBJ2-7; 8 bases align to TRBD2. Germline V gene data show CDR1 as LGHDT and CDR2 as YNNKEL (reference sequence). Trimming removed 4 bases from V and 1 base from J; junction bases left unmatched: 6. The CDR3 runs 15 residues. The CDR3 spells CASSPASGGSYEQYF. The DNA for the CDR3 is TGTGCCAGCAGCCCCGCCTCGGGAGGGTCCTACGAGCAGTACTTC.

The chain uses TRBV2 and TRBJ1-4; D may be TRBD1 (5 bases). Between the trimmed V and J ends, which lost 3 bases and 4 bases, there was a span of 9 bases. CDR3 length: 14 residues. The V gene's germline CDR1 is SNHLY and CDR2 FYNNEI. CDR3 bases: TGTGCCAGCAGTGACCAGGGTTTTAATGAAAAACTGTTTTTT. It specifies CASSDQGFNEKLFF.

A word on this clone: Germline and junction disagree at one end, which may indicate a read error. Other DNA sequences within the sample encode an identical CDR3. The CDR3 bases are TGTGCCAGCAGCCTAGCGGGCCGCACAGATACGCAGTATTTT. Translation gives CASSLAGRTDTQYF. The gene calls are TRBV7-9 and TRBJ2-3; 8 positions agree with TRBD2. CDR3 length equals 14 residues. Germline V gives CDR1 SEHNR, CDR2 FQNEAQ (reference sequence).

The chain employs TRBV19 and TRBJ1-1; no definite D call. The CDR3 extends over 13 amino acids. V dropped 7 bases and J dropped 3 bases, with 12 bases sitting between them. Germline CDR1 LNHDA, CDR2 SQIVND (reference sequence). CDR3 sequence (DNA): TGTGCCAGTACCCGGTTTGGAGACACTGAAGCTTTCTTT. This codes for CASTRFGDTEAFF.

A single count supports this clone. The chain combines TRBV19 with TRBJ2-7, with 10 bases fitting TRBD1. The CDR3 runs to 13 residues. The V gene's germline CDR1 is LNHDA and CDR2 SQIVND (reference sequence). V was clipped by 8 bases and J by 4 bases; unmatched bases: 5. In DNA, the CDR3 is TGTGCCAGTGGGCGGACAGGGGGATACGAGCAGTACTTC. It yields the protein CASGRTGGYEQYF.

V usage is TRBV3-1 (or the pseudogene TRBV3-2) and J usage is TRBJ2-7, with 8 bases aligning to TRBD2. From germline, CDR1 is LGHDT and CDR2 YNNKEL (reference sequence). CDR3 size: 15 residues. Losses at the gene ends were 1 base for V and 4 bases for J; bases not matched to a gene: 6. The CDR3, as DNA: TGTGCCAGCAGCCAAGCGGGAGGGCCTGAATACGAGCAGTACTTC. Protein: CASSQAGGPEYEQYF.

CDR3 residues: CASSTGTQGDNGYTF. In DNA form, the CDR3 reads TGTGCCAGCTCAACCGGGACTCAGGGCGACAATGGCTACACCTTC. The J gene is TRBJ1-2, the V gene TRBV18, with D possibly TRBD1 on 5 matching bases. Germline loops: CDR1 KGHSH, CDR2 LQKENI. The CDR3 length is 15 residues. V dropped 5 bases and J dropped 6 bases, with 19 bases sitting between them.

V usage is TRBV19 and J usage is TRBJ2-1; TRBD2 matches 10 bases. V dropped 10 bases and J dropped 8; count of bases not matched to a gene: 11. This CDR3 spans 14 amino acids. Germline CDR1 and CDR2: LNHDA and SQIVND (reference sequence). CDR3 protein: CATGPSGRQYEQFF. CDR3 sequence (DNA): TGTGCCACGGGCCCTAGCGGGAGACAGTATGAGCAGTTCTTC.

This sequence joins TRBV9 and TRBJ2-5; TRBD1 matches at 7 bases. Germline CDR1 and CDR2: SGDLS and YYNGEE. The CDR3 is 14 residues long. V trimming: 0 bases; J trimming: 5 bases; junction bases outside the gene matches: 4. The CDR3 reads CASSVEGGKETQYF. CDR3 nucleotide sequence: TGTGCCAGCAGCGTAGAAGGGGGCAAGGAGACCCAGTACTTC.

The chain recombines TRBV21-1 with TRBJ1-2; TRBD1, as called in the table, went unchecked against the DNA. TRBV21-1 is a listed pseudogene. The length of the CDR3 is 18 residues. CDR3 bases: TGTGCCAGCAGCATACAGGACAGGGGGCCAGGGGTTAACTATGGCTACACCTTC. It encodes CASSIQDRGPGVNYGYTF.

The V gene is TRBV6-5, the J gene TRBJ2-4, with D perhaps TRBD1 (5 bases). V was shortened by 0 bases and J by 7 bases, with 13 bases between the two germline ends. CDR1 and CDR2 (germline): MNHEY, SVGAGI. This CDR3 is 15 amino acids long. CDR3 DNA sequence: TGTGCCAGCAGTTACTCGACTGGACAAGGGAACATTCAGTACTTC. The encoded protein is CASSYSTGQGNIQYF.

The chain links TRBV3-1 (or the pseudogene TRBV3-2) to TRBJ1-1, with 7 bases identical to TRBD1. Per the germline V gene, CDR1 is LGHDT and CDR2 is YNNKEL (reference sequence). This CDR3 is built from 13 residues. After removal of 6 bases from V and 1 base from J, the junction contained 2 bases not matched to a gene. In nucleotides, the CDR3 is TGTGCCAGCAGTAGACAGGGGAACACTGAAGCTTTCTTT. Its protein is CASSRQGNTEAFF.

The chain carries TRBV5-4 and TRBJ2-3; 9 bases agree with TRBD2. The germline gives CDR1 SGHNT, CDR2 YYREEE (reference sequence). This CDR3 has 18 residues. Trimming at V came to 3 bases and at J to 3 bases, leaving 14 bases not matched to a gene. CDR3 coding DNA: TGTGCCAGCAGCTCCCGGGTAGCGGGAGTAGGTGGGACAGATACGCAGTATTTT. This encodes CASSSRVAGVGGTDTQYF.